The source of this TCR beta chain is a study of identical twins. CDR3 length equals 14 residues. With 2 bases clipped from V and 6 bases from J, the junction kept 6 bases outside the gene matches. TCRdb re-analysed the 5' RACE reads in MiXCR, keeping a single row per CDR3 protein. Here the sample spans about 340,000 distinct CDR3 sequences, approximately 13% being singletons. The same data also went into a second study, on yellow fever vaccine responses in identical twins.

The source is a woman younger than 35 in good health. The sequencing sample was made of CD8+ T cells sorted from blood. The chain carries TRBV12-3 or TRBV12-4 and TRBJ2-7, with 8 nucleotides matching TRBD2. CDR3 DNA sequence: TGTGCCAGCAGTTTACCCGGGAGGGTCGGCGAGCAGTACTTC. Its protein product is CASSLPGRVGEQYF.